This T cell receptor beta chain was retrieved from a study of T-cell memory formation after mild COVID-19. Study-level information: Most TCR clusters belonged to a single donor. Study-level results: Those CD4+ clones that contracted were mainly in CM and EM (CD8+ ones in EMRA). Cross-reactive memory apparently joined, as some responding clones appeared in pre-infection memory.

There are many counts of this clonotype. The antigen remains undetermined. V lost 3 bases to trimming and J lost 0 bases, with 15 bases between them. The V gene's germline CDR1 is KGHSH and CDR2 LQKENI. This CDR3 contains 17 residues. Amplification by 5'RACE using constant-segment primers produced TCR alpha and TCR beta cDNA libraries that carried sample barcodes and UMIs. Via MiXCR, TCRdb re-called the 5' RACE reads, giving one row per CDR3 protein. The table has 120,000 or so distinct CDR3 sequences, less than 6.5% seen once. Sample: PBMCs or a T cell subset sorted from them (not recorded which). This TCR was sampled from an adult woman who had mild COVID-19 (a few samples of this study predate the infection). Cell type and time point are not known. The V and J genes are TRBV18 and TRBJ2-1; tentatively, D is TRBD2 (6 bases). The CDR3, as DNA: TGTGCCAGCTCACCGTTAGTTAGCGGTATCTCCTACAATGAGCAGTTCTTC. Amino acid sequence: CASSPLVSGISYNEQFF.